These 18 T cell receptor beta chains were all obtained from the same sample, sequenced in a study of Ad26.COV2.S vaccination and SARS-CoV-2 variants. Data came from immunoSEQ multiplex PCR; TCRdb stores just in-frame clones and leaves some out. Among 300,000 to 400,000 clones listed, about 85% were seen once. Treatment described: 15 to 20 received Ad26.COV2.S at low or high dose, single or two shots; 5 received placebo; per-sample allocation not given. All samples were drawn on day 63, counting from the first vaccine or placebo injection. The sample consisted of peripheral blood, taken in a trial of Ad26.COV2.S vaccine versus placebo. Receptors were obtained from a person between 18 and 59 years old who received the Ad26.COV2.S COVID-19 vaccine or a placebo.

This chain joins TRBV11-3 and TRBJ2-3, with D tentatively TRBD1 (6 bases). CDR3 length: 15 amino acids. The V end was cut by 2 bases, the J end by 6 bases, with 15 bases between. CDR1 is SGHNT and CDR2 is YENEEA in the germline V gene. The CDR3 sequence is CASSLQGQRMDTQYF. The CDR3 DNA reads as TGTGCCAGCAGCTTACAGGGGCAGAGAATGGATACGCAGTATTTT.

This clone occurred a few times. This sequence joins TRBV2 and TRBJ2-7; TRBD1 matches 8 bases. Germline V gene sequence: CDR1 SNHLY, CDR2 FYNNEI. V dropped 4 bases and J dropped 7; count of bases not matched to a gene: 6. This CDR3 region has 13 residues. The CDR3 DNA follows: TGTGCCAGCAGTGCCGAGACAGGGGCGGAGCAGTACTTC. Translation: CASSAETGAEQYF.

The gene calls are TRBV6-5 and TRBJ2-7, with D perhaps TRBD1 (5 bases). This CDR3 has 13 residues. Trimming left V 5 bases short and J 6 bases short, with 14 bases between. Germline loops: CDR1 MNHEY, CDR2 SVGAGI. In nucleotides, the CDR3 is TGTGCCAGCAGTATTTCAGGGCTCATCGAGCAGTACTTC. Encoded protein: CASSISGLIEQYF.

The V and J genes are TRBV13 and TRBJ2-3; 8 nucleotides match TRBD2. The CDR3 consists of 15 residues. In germline, CDR1 is PRHDT, CDR2 FYEKMQ (reference sequence). V dropped 4 bases and J dropped 2; count of bases not matched to a gene: 5. DNA for the CDR3: TGTGCCAGCAGCTCTAGCGGGCGGGACACAGATACGCAGTATTTT. This translates into CASSSSGRDTDTQYF.

CDR3 DNA sequence: TGTGCCAGCAGCGTCAACAGGGGGCCCTTGAACACTGAAGCTTTCTTT. As protein: CASSVNRGPLNTEAFF. The chain is built from TRBV7-3 and TRBJ1-1; 9 positions match TRBD1. Germline trimming cut 5 bases from V and 0 bases from J; bases unmatched to any gene: 7. There are 16 residues in the CDR3. Germline V lookup: CDR1 SGHTA, CDR2 FQGTGA.

This clone showed up just a few times. The rearrangement joins TRBV11-3 to TRBJ2-1, with 8 positions matching TRBD2. The length of the CDR3 is 12 residues. Trimming removed 10 bases from V and 8 bases from J; junction bases left unmatched: 7. Germline CDR1 reads SGHNT; CDR2 reads YENEEA. The CDR3 reads CATRGGGDEQFF. The CDR3 DNA follows: TGTGCCACCCGGGGGGGCGGGGATGAGCAGTTCTTC. Filled out from reference TRBV11-3 and TRBJ2-1, the complete variable domain reads EAGVVQSPRYKIIEKKQPVAFWCNPISGHNTLYWYLQNLGQGPELLIRYENEEAVDDSQLPKDRFSAERLKGVDSTLKIQPAELGDSAVYLCATRGGGDEQFFGPGTRLTVL.

The V gene is TRBV2, the J gene TRBJ2-5; TRBD1 is a possible D gene (5 bases). With 3 bases removed from V and 5 bases from J, the gap between germline ends came to 10 bases. CDR1 is SNHLY, CDR2 FYNNEI, per germline. This CDR3 comprises 13 residues. In nucleotides, the CDR3 is TGTGCCAGCAGTGATCCCAGGGTCGAGACCCAGTACTTC. Translation: CASSDPRVETQYF.

The chain joins TRBV18 to TRBJ2-5; D is unresolved. V was pared by 0 bases and J by 5 bases, with 7 bases between. The length of the CDR3 is 13 residues. Germline V gene sequence: CDR1 KGHSH, CDR2 LQKENI. The CDR3: CASSPPSFETQYF. The CDR3 DNA reads TGTGCCAGCTCACCACCGAGCTTTGAGACCCAGTACTTC.

This clone was picked up one time. This chain uses TRBV28 with TRBJ2-3; a weak D match, TRBD2 (6 bases). Germline V CDR1 and CDR2: MDHEN, SYDVKM. The CDR3 consists of 13 residues. V was trimmed by 6 bases and J by 4 bases, leaving 11 bases between them. CDR3 DNA sequence: TGTGCCAGCAGGCTTACGGGGGCAGATACGCAGTATTTT. Residues: CASRLTGADTQYF. The variable domain in full, completed from reference TRBV28 and TRBJ2-3, reads DVKVTQSSRYLVKRTGEKVFLECVQDMDHENMFWYRQDPGLGLRLIYFSYDVKMKEKGDIPEGYSVSREKKERFSLILESASTNQTSMYLCASRLTGADTQYFGPGTRLTVL.

The chain couples TRBV5-1 to TRBJ2-2; TRBD1 aligns across 8 bases. The CDR3 has 16 residues. CDR1 is SGHRS, CDR2 YFSETQ, per germline. Unmatched junction bases numbered 7, after V lost 5 bases and J lost 1 base. The CDR3 DNA reads as TGCGCCAGCAGACCCCCAGGGGGCGAGAACACCGGGGAGCTGTTTTTT. Its translation: CASRPPGGENTGELFF.

The chain carries TRBV2 and TRBJ1-1, with D unclear. Germline CDR1 reads SNHLY; CDR2 reads FYNNEI. CDR3 length equals 14 residues. Trimming shortened V by 4 bases and J by 0 bases, and 9 bases separated the two germline ends. CDR3 amino acids: CASSARDLNTEAFF. In DNA, the CDR3 is TGTGCCAGCAGTGCGAGGGATCTGAACACTGAAGCTTTCTTT.

CDR3 loop: CASSPGTRSSGEQYF. The CDR3, as DNA: TGTGCCAGCAGCCCGGGGACTAGATCATCGGGGGAGCAGTACTTC. The chain uses TRBV11-2 and TRBJ2-7; 8 positions agree with TRBD2. In germline, CDR1 is SGHAT, CDR2 FQNNGV. The length of the CDR3 is 15 residues. The junction had 13 bases not matched to a gene; V was cut back by 5 bases and J by 7 bases.

The chain combines TRBV19 with TRBJ1-2; the D gene is possibly TRBD1 (6 bases). CDR3 length: 12 amino acids. Trimming cost V 5 bases and J 3 bases, with 7 bases left between them. Germline CDR1 and CDR2: LNHDA and SQIVND (reference sequence). The CDR3 sequence is CASSRTDYGYTF. CDR3 bases: TGTGCCAGTAGTCGGACAGACTATGGCTACACCTTC. The entire variable domain, with the rest obtained from reference TRBV19 and TRBJ1-2, is as follows: DGGITQSPKYLFRKEGQNVTLSCEQNLNHDAMYWYRQDPGQGLRLIYYSQIVNDFQKGDIAEGYSVSREKKESFPLTVTSAQKNPTAFYLCASSRTDYGYTFGSGTRLTVV.

The J gene is TRBJ2-3, the V gene TRBV7-9; maybe TRBD2 (5 bases). Germline CDR1 SEHNR, CDR2 FQNEAQ (reference sequence). The CDR3 is 15 amino acids. V was clipped by 10 bases and J by 0 bases, with 17 bases between them. CDR3 protein: CATESGGHSTDTQYF. The CDR3 bases are TGTGCCACAGAGTCGGGCGGGCATAGCACAGATACGCAGTATTTT.

The sample holds a few counts of this clone. CDR3 sequence (DNA): TGTGCCAGCAGTACCGGGACAGGAGTCCAATTTCAGCCCCAGCATTTT. Its translation: CASSTGTGVQFQPQHF. The V and J genes are TRBV27 and TRBJ1-5; 8 positions match TRBD1. Trimming cost V 5 bases and J 6 bases; bases outside gene matches: 12. The germline CDR1 and CDR2 sequences are MNHEY and SMNVEV (reference sequence). The CDR3 extends over 16 amino acids.

V and J are TRBV7-9 and TRBJ1-1; perhaps TRBD1 as D (5 bases). The CDR3 runs 14 residues. The ends were cut back, 3 bases at V and 4 bases at J, with 12 bases in the middle. Germline CDR1 reads SEHNR; CDR2 reads FQNEAQ (reference sequence). The DNA of the CDR3 is TGTGCCAGCAGCTTTCAGGGTTTGGGCACTGAAGCTTTCTTT. Translated: CASSFQGLGTEAFF. The whole variable domain, remainder taken from reference TRBV7-9 and TRBJ1-1, is DTGVSQNPRHKITKRGQNVTFRCDPISEHNRLYWYRQTLGQGPEFLTYFQNEAQLEKSRLLSDRFSAERPKGSFSTLEIQRTEQGDSAMYLCASSFQGLGTEAFFGQGTRLTVV.

The chain has TRBV6-5 and TRBJ2-7, with D maybe TRBD1 (5 bases). Germline values: CDR1 MNHEY, CDR2 SVGAGI. The CDR3 covers 13 residues. The V end lost 7 bases, the J end lost 3 bases, and 13 bases lay between the germline ends. This CDR3 reads CASIFPGLYEQYF. For the CDR3, the DNA is TGTGCCAGCATATTCCCAGGGCTCTACGAGCAGTACTTC.

The chain links TRBV7-9 to TRBJ2-7; tentative D call: TRBD1 (6 bases). The CDR3 length is 12 residues. CDR1 and CDR2 from the germline V gene are SEHNR and FQNEAQ (reference sequence). V was trimmed by 3 bases and J by 5 bases, leaving 8 bases between them. In DNA form, the CDR3 reads TGTGCCAGCAGCTTTTCAGGGGACGAGCAGTACTTC. Translated, it gives CASSFSGDEQYF.